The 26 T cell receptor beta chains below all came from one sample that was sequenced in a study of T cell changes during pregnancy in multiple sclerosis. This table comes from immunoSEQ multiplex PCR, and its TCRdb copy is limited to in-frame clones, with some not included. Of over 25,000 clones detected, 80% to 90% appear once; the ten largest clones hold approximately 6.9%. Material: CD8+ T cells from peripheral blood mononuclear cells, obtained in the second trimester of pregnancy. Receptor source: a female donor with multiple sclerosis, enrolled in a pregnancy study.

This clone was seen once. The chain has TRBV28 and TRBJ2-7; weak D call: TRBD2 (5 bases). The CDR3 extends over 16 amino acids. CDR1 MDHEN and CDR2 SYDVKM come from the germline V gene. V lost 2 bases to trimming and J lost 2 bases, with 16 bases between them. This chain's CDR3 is CASSLRSESGAYEQYF. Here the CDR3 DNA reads TGTGCCAGCAGTTTAAGATCCGAAAGCGGAGCCTACGAGCAGTACTTC.

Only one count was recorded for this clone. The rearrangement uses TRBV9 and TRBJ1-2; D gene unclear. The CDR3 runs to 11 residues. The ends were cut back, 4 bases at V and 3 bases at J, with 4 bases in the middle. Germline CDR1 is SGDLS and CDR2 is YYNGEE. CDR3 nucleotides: TGTGCCAGCAGCTCCGACTATGGCTACACCTTC. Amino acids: CASSSDYGYTF. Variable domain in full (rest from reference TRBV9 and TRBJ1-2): DSGVTQTPKHLITATGQRVTLRCSPRSGDLSVYWYQQSLDQGLQFLIQYYNGEERAKGNILERFSAQQFPDLHSELNLSSLELGDSALYFCASSSDYGYTFGSGTRLTVV.

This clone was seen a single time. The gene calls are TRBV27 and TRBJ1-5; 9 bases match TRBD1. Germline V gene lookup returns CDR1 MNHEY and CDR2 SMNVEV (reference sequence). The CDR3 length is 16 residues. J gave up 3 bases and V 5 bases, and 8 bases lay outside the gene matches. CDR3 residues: CASSPSGTGINQPQHF. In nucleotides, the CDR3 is TGTGCCAGCAGTCCCTCCGGGACAGGGATCAATCAGCCCCAGCATTTT.

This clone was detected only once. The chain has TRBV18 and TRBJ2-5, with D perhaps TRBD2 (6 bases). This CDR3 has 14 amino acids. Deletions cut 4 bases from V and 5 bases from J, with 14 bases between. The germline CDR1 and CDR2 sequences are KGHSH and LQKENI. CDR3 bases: TGTGCCAGCTCACGACTAGGGGATCGCGAGACCCAGTACTTC. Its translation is CASSRLGDRETQYF. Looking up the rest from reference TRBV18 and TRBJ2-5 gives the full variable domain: NAGVMQNPRHLVRRRGQEARLRCSPMKGHSHVYWYRQLPEEGLKFMVYLQKENIIDESGMPKERFSAEFPKEGPSILRIQQVVRGDSAAYFCASSRLGDRETQYFGPGTRLLVL.

The CDR3 here is CASSVASGGRWQETQYF. The CDR3 bases are TGTGCCAGCAGCGTAGCTAGCGGGGGGAGGTGGCAAGAGACCCAGTACTTC. V and J are TRBV9 and TRBJ2-5, with 11 nucleotides matching TRBD2. The V gene's germline CDR1 is SGDLS and CDR2 YYNGEE. There are 17 residues in the CDR3. The ends lost 0 bases at V and 2 bases at J; junction bases unmatched: 6.

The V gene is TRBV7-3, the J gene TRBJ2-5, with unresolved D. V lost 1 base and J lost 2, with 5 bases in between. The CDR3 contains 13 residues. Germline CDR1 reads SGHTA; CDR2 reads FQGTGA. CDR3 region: CASSLRQQETQYF. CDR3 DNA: TGTGCCAGCAGCTTAAGGCAGCAAGAGACCCAGTACTTC.

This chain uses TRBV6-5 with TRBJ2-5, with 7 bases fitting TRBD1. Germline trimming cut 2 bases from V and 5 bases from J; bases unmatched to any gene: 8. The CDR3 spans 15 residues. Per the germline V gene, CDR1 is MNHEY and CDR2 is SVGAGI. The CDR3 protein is CASSYGDRVGETQYF. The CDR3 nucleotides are TGTGCCAGCAGTTACGGCGACAGGGTCGGGGAGACCCAGTACTTC.

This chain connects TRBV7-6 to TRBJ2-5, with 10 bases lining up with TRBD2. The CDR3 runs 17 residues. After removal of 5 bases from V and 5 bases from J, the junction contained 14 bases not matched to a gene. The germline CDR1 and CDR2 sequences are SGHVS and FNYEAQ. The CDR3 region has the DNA TGTGCCAGCAGCCCATCAGGGACTAGCGACTGGGGGGAGACCCAGTACTTC. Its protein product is CASSPSGTSDWGETQYF. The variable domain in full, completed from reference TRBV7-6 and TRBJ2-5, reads GAGVSQSPRYKVTKRGQDVALRCDPISGHVSLYWYRQALGQGPEFLTYFNYEAQQDKSGLPNDRFSAERPEGSISTLTIQRTEQRDSAMYRCASSPSGTSDWGETQYFGPGTRLLVL.

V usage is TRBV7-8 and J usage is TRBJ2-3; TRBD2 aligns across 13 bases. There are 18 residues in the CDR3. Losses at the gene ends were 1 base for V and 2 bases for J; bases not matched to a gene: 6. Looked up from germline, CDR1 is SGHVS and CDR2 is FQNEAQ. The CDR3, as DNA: TGTGCCAGCAGCTTAGTTGGACTAGCGGGGGACGCCACAGATACGCAGTATTTT. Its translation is CASSLVGLAGDATDTQYF.

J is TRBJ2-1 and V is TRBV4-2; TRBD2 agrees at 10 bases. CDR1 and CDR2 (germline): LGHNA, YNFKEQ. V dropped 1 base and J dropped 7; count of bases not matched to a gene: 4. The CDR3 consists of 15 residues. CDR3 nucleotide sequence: TGTGCCAGCAGCCAAGTTCAGCGGGAGGGGAATGAGCAGTTCTTC. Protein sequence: CASSQVQREGNEQFF.

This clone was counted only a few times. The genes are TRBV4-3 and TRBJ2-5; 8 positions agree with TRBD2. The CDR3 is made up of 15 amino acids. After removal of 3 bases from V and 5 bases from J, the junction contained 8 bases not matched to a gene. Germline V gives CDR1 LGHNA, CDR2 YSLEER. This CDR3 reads CASSHERGGVETQYF. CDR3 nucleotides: TGCGCCAGCAGCCACGAACGGGGGGGGGTTGAGACCCAGTACTTC.

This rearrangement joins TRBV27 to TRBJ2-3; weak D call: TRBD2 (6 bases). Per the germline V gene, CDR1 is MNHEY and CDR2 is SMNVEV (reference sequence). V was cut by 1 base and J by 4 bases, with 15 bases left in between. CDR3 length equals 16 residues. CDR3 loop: CASSLWGLQIADTQYF. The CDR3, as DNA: TGTGCCAGCAGTTTATGGGGACTCCAGATCGCAGATACGCAGTATTTT.

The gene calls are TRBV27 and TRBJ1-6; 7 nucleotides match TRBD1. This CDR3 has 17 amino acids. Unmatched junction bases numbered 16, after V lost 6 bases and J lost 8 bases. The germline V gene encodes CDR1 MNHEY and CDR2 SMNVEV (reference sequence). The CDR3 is CASSPTLPQGTHSPLHF. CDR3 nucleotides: TGTGCCAGCAGCCCAACCTTACCACAGGGGACCCATTCACCCCTCCACTTT.

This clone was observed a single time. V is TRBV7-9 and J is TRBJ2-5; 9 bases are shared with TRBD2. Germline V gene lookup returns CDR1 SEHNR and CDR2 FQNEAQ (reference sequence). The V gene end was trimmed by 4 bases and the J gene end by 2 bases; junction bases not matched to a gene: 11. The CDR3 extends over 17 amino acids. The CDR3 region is CASSSWRGGRAQETQYF. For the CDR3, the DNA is TGTGCCAGCAGCTCATGGCGGGGGGGACGGGCACAAGAGACCCAGTACTTC. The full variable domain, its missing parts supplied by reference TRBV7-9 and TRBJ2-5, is DTGVSQNPRHKITKRGQNVTFRCDPISEHNRLYWYRQTLGQGPEFLTYFQNEAQLEKSRLLSDRFSAERPKGSFSTLEIQRTEQGDSAMYLCASSSWRGGRAQETQYFGPGTRLLVL.

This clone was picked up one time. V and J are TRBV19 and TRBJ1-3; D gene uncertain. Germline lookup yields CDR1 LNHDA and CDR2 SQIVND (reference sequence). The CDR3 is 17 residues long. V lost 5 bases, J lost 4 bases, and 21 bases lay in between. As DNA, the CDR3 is TGTGCCAGTAGTCCCAGGTGGAGGGAGGCCGTGGGAAACACCATATATTTT. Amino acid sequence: CASSPRWREAVGNTIYF.

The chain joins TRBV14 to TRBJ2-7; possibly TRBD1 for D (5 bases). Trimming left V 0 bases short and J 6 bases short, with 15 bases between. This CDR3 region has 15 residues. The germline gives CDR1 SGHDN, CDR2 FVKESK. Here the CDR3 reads CASSQDLAGFSEQYF. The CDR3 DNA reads TGTGCCAGCAGCCAAGATTTGGCAGGGTTTTCCGAGCAGTACTTC. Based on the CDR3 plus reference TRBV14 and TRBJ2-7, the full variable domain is EAGVTQFPSHSVIEKGQTVTLRCDPISGHDNLYWYRRVMGKEIKFLLHFVKESKQDESGMPNNRFLAERTGGTYSTLKVQPAELEDSGVYFCASSQDLAGFSEQYFGPGTRLTVT.

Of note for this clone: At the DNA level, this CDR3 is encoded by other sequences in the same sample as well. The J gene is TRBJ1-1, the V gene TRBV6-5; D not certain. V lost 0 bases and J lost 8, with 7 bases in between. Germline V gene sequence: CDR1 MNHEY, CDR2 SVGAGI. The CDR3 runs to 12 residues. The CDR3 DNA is TGTGCCAGCAGTTACTCAGGGAGAGAAGCTTTCTTT. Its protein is CASSYSGREAFF.

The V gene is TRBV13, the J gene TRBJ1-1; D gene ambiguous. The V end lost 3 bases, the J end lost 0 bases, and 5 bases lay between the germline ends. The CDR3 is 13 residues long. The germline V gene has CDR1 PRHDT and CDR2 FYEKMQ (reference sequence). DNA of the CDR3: TGTGCCAGCAGCTTCGGTTTGAACACTGAAGCTTTCTTT. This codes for CASSFGLNTEAFF.

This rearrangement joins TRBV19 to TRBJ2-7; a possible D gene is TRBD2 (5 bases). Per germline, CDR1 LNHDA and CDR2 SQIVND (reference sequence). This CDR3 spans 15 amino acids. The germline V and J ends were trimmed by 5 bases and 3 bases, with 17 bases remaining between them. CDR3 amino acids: CASSASRVAIYEQYF. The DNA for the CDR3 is TGTGCCAGTAGTGCTAGCCGGGTCGCGATCTACGAGCAGTACTTC.

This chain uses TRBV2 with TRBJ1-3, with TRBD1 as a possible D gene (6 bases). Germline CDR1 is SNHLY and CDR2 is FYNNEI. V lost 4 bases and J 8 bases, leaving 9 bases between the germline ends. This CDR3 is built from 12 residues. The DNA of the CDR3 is TGTGCCAGCAGTGGAGGGGGTGACACCATATATTTT. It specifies CASSGGGDTIYF.

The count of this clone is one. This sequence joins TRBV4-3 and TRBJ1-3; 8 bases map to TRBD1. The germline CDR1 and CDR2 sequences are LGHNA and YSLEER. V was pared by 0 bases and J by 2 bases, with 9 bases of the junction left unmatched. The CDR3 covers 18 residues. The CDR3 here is CASSQEVTGENAGNTIYF. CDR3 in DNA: TGCGCCAGCAGCCAAGAGGTGACAGGGGAAAACGCTGGAAACACCATATATTTT.

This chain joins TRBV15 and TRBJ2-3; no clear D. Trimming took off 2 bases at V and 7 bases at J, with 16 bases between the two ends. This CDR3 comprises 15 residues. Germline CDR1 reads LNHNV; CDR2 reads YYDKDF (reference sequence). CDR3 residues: CATSRRDRIQNTQYF. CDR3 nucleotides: TGTGCCACCAGCAGAAGAGACCGAATACAGAATACGCAGTATTTT. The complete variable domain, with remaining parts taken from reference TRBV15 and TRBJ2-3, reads DAMVIQNPRYQVTQFGKPVTLSCSQTLNHNVMYWYQQKSSQAPKLLFHYYDKDFNNEADTPDNFQSRRPNTSFCFLDIRSPGLGDTAMYLCATSRRDRIQNTQYFGPGTRLTVL.

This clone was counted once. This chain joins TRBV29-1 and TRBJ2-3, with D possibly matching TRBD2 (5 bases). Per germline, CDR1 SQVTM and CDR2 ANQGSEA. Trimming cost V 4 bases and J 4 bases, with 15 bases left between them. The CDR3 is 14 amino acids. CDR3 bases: TGCAGCGTTGTCGGCACGGGAAGCCCAGATACGCAGTATTTT. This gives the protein CSVVGTGSPDTQYF.

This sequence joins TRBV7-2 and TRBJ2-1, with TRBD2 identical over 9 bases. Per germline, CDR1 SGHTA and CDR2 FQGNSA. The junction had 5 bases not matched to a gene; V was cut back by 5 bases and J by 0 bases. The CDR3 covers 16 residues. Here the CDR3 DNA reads TGTGCCAGCAGCCCCGCTAGCGGGGACTCCTACAATGAGCAGTTCTTC. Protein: CASSPASGDSYNEQFF.

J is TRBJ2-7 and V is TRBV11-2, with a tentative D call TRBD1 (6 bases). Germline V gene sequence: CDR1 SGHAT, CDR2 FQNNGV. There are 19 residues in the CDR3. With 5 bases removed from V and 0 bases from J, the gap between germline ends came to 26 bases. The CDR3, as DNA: TGTGCCAGCAGCGCATCTCCCCCAATACCGGGACATATCTCCTACGAGCAGTACTTC. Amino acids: CASSASPPIPGHISYEQYF.

This chain's CDR3 is CASSQGSTGSTYEQYF. The CDR3 DNA is TGCGCCAGCAGCCAGGGATCTACGGGATCCACCTACGAGCAGTACTTC. This chain uses TRBV4-1 with TRBJ2-5; D perhaps matches TRBD2 (5 bases). The J call may be in error: the DNA end matches TRBJ2-7 better. CDR1 is MGHRA, CDR2 YSYEKL, per germline. This CDR3 has 16 amino acids.